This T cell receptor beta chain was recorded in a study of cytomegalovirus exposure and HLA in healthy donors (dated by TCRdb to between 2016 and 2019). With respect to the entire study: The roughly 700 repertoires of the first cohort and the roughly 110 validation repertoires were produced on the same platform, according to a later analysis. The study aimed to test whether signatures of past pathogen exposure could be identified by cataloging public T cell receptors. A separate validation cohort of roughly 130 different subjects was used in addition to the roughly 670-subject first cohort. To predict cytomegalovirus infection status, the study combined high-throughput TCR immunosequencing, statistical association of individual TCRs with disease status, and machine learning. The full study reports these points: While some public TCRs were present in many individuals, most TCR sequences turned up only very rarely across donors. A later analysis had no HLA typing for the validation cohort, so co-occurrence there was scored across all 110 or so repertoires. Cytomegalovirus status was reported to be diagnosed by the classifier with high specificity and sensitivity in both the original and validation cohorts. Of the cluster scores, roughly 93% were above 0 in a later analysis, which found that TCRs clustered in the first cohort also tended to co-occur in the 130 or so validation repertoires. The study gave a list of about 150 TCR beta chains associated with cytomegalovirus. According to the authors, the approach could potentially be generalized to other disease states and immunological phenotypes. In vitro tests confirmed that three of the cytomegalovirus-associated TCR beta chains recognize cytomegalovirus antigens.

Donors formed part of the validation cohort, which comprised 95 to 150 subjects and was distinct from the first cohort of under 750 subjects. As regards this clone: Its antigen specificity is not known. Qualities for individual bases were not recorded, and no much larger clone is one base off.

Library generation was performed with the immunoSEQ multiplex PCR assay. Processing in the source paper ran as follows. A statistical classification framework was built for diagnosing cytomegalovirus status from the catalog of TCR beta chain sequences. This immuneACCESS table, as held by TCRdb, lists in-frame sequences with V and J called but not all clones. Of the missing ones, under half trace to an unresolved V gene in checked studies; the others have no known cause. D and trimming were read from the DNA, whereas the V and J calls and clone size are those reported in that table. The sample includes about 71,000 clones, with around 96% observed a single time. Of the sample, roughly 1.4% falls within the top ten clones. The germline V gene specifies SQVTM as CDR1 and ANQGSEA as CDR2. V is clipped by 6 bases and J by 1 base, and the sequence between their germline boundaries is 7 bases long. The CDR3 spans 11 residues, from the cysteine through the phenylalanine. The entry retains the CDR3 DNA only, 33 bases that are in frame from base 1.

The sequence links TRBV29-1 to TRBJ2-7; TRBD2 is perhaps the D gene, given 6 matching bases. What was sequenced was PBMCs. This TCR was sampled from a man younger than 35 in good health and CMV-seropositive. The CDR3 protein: CSVTSSYEQYF. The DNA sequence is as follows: TGCAGCGTGACTAGTTCCTACGAGCAGTACTTC.